This T cell receptor (beta chain) stems from a study of cytomegalovirus exposure and HLA in healthy donors. With 1 base clipped from V and 4 bases from J, the junction kept 7 bases outside the gene matches. The CDR3 length is 16 residues. Germline CDR1 reads SGHVS; CDR2 reads FNYEAQ. A note on this clone: Its antigen is unknown.

Findings and caveats of the study: CMV serostatus alone was available as immune exposure information. Common viral pathogens seemed, in a later analysis, to connect with several of the most significant clusters.

The PCR contained 60 Vbeta and 13 Jbeta primers. Profiling relied on immunoSEQ multiplex PCR, and the TCRdb table lists in-frame clones only, not all of them. The sample consists of 110,000 to 150,000 clones, around three quarters of them appearing once. The chain couples TRBV7-6 to TRBJ2-5, with 9 positions matching TRBD1. The sequenced material came from PBMCs. The sequence was collected from a man in his forties or fifties in good health and CMV-seronegative. CDR3 amino acids: CASSLVGGQGPETQYF. The CDR3 DNA is TGTGCCAGCAGCTTAGTCGGAGGACAGGGGCCAGAGACCCAGTACTTC.